These 29 T cell receptor beta chains were all obtained from the same sample, sequenced in a study of T cell responses to AZD1222 COVID-19 vaccine. Libraries were prepared by immunoSEQ multiplex PCR; TCRdb keeps only in-frame clonotypes and omits some of them. The sample yields about 270,000 clones, 85% to 95% seen once. The starting material was peripheral blood, obtained 28 days after the second AZD1222 dose. The receptors derive from an adult who received the AZD1222 COVID-19 vaccine.

J is TRBJ1-5 and V is TRBV18; D gene uncertain. The germline V gene encodes CDR1 KGHSH and CDR2 LQKENI. The CDR3 runs to 14 residues. V was pared by 3 bases and J by 7 bases, with 13 bases between. Here the CDR3 DNA reads TGTGCCAGCTCACCGTTGAAGGTAGGGCAGCCCCAGCATTTT. Its translation: CASSPLKVGQPQHF.

The rearrangement links TRBV28 to TRBJ1-3, with TRBD1 as a possible D gene (5 bases). Deletions cut 6 bases from V and 6 bases from J, with 18 bases between. The CDR3 is made up of 15 amino acids. Per germline, CDR1 MDHEN and CDR2 SYDVKM. The CDR3 is CASRTEGSLKNTIYF. The DNA for the CDR3 is TGTGCCAGCAGAACGGAGGGGTCCCTCAAAAACACCATATATTTT. Full variable domain (outside the CDR3, taken from reference TRBV28 and TRBJ1-3): DVKVTQSSRYLVKRTGEKVFLECVQDMDHENMFWYRQDPGLGLRLIYFSYDVKMKEKGDIPEGYSVSREKKERFSLILESASTNQTSMYLCASRTEGSLKNTIYFGEGSWLTVV.

The V call is TRBV5-1, the J call TRBJ1-1, with D maybe TRBD1 (6 bases). The CDR3 runs 14 residues. Germline V lookup: CDR1 SGHRS, CDR2 YFSETQ. V was clipped by 7 bases and J by 0 bases, with 13 bases between them. CDR3 residues: CASRLGHMNTEAFF. DNA for the CDR3: TGCGCCAGCCGCCTGGGACATATGAACACTGAAGCTTTCTTT.

The chain uses TRBV7-9 and TRBJ2-3, with 15 bases fitting TRBD2. CDR3 length equals 19 residues. Germline assignment: CDR1 SEHNR and CDR2 FQNEAQ (reference sequence). The junction had 9 bases not matched to a gene; V was cut back by 5 bases and J by 0 bases. CDR3 sequence reads: CASSPKVGLAGGSTDTQYF. For the CDR3, the DNA is TGTGCCAGCAGCCCGAAGGTGGGACTAGCGGGGGGAAGCACAGATACGCAGTATTTT.

This sequence joins TRBV7-8 and TRBJ2-1; 7 bases line up with TRBD2. V dropped 1 base and J dropped 14; count of bases not matched to a gene: 8. CDR1 SGHVS and CDR2 FQNEAQ come from the germline V gene. The CDR3 spans 13 residues. The CDR3 coding sequence is TGTGCCAGCAGCTTAGATTCCGGGGAGGGAAAGTTCTTC. The encoded protein is CASSLDSGEGKFF.

This sequence joins TRBV2 and TRBJ2-1; D may be TRBD2 (9 bases). The CDR3 covers 16 residues. Germline assignment: CDR1 SNHLY and CDR2 FYNNEI. V lost 4 bases, J lost 6 bases, and 19 bases lay in between. The CDR3 nucleotides read TGTGCCAGCAGTGGCCTAGCGGGAACAGGGGGCAATGAGCAGTTCTTC. It encodes CASSGLAGTGGNEQFF.

The rearrangement uses TRBV19 and TRBJ2-7, with 9 bases fitting TRBD1. The CDR3 loop spans 15 amino acids. V gave up 3 bases and J gave up 4 bases; unmatched junction bases: 7. The V gene's germline CDR1 is LNHDA and CDR2 SQIVND (reference sequence). The CDR3 reads CASSMVRDRAYEQYF. The CDR3 bases are TGTGCCAGTAGTATGGTCCGGGACAGGGCATACGAGCAGTACTTC. Based on the CDR3 plus reference TRBV19 and TRBJ2-7, the full variable domain is DGGITQSPKYLFRKEGQNVTLSCEQNLNHDAMYWYRQDPGQGLRLIYYSQIVNDFQKGDIAEGYSVSREKKESFPLTVTSAQKNPTAFYLCASSMVRDRAYEQYFGPGTRLTVT.

The chain uses TRBV2 and TRBJ1-1; D is perhaps TRBD1 (6 bases). CDR3 length equals 14 residues. Germline loops: CDR1 SNHLY, CDR2 FYNNEI. Trimming shortened V by 4 bases and J by 0 bases, and 9 bases separated the two germline ends. The CDR3 loop reads CASSARTVNTEAFF. CDR3 bases: TGTGCCAGCAGTGCAAGGACAGTGAACACTGAAGCTTTCTTT.

The rearrangement uses TRBV5-5 and TRBJ2-3, with D perhaps TRBD1 (5 bases). Germline V gene lookup returns CDR1 SGHKS and CDR2 YYEKEE (reference sequence). Trimming removed 0 bases at V and 5 bases at J, with 7 bases between. The CDR3 contains 13 residues. Here the CDR3 reads CASSLGGKDTQYF. Here the CDR3 DNA reads TGTGCCAGCAGCTTGGGGGGCAAAGATACGCAGTATTTT.

The rearrangement uses TRBV5-1 and TRBJ2-3, with 8 nucleotides matching TRBD2. CDR1 is SGHRS and CDR2 is YFSETQ in the germline V gene. With 0 bases clipped from V and 0 bases from J, the junction kept 9 bases outside the gene matches. The CDR3 contains 18 residues. The CDR3, as DNA: TGCGCCAGCAGCTTGGTGGCGGGAGGCAAGCCAAGCACAGATACGCAGTATTTT. Protein: CASSLVAGGKPSTDTQYF.

The chain combines TRBV18 with TRBJ2-3, with D possibly being TRBD2 (6 bases). Germline V CDR1 and CDR2: KGHSH, LQKENI. V lost 1 base, J lost 3 bases, and 17 bases lay in between. The CDR3 covers 17 residues. CDR3 sequence reads: CASSPRRDWGGTDTQYF. In DNA form, the CDR3 reads TGTGCCAGCTCACCACGCCGGGACTGGGGAGGAACAGATACGCAGTATTTT.

In nucleotides, the CDR3 is TGTGCCAGCAGTGTCGGGACAGGGGCCCTCATGAACACTGAAGCTTTCTTT. Translation gives CASSVGTGALMNTEAFF. The V call is TRBV28, the J call TRBJ1-1, with 10 bases lining up with TRBD1. The CDR3 contains 17 residues. Germline values: CDR1 MDHEN, CDR2 SYDVKM. The V segment lost 5 bases and the J segment 0 bases; nucleotides outside the gene matches: 9.

The V and J genes are TRBV5-5 and TRBJ2-7, with 9 bases matching TRBD2. Germline lookup yields CDR1 SGHKS and CDR2 YYEKEE (reference sequence). The trim removed 0 bases at V and 4 bases at J, leaving 2 bases unmatched. The CDR3 loop spans 14 amino acids. The CDR3 protein is CASSLASGRYEQYF. The CDR3 DNA reads TGTGCCAGCAGCTTGGCCAGCGGGAGGTACGAGCAGTACTTC.

The J gene is TRBJ1-2, the V gene TRBV2; 9 bases map to TRBD1. The trim removed 8 bases at V and 4 bases at J, leaving 8 bases unmatched. Per germline, CDR1 SNHLY and CDR2 FYNNEI. The CDR3 has 14 residues. CDR3 in amino acids: CASRPGQGPYGYTF. The CDR3, as DNA: TGTGCCAGCCGACCGGGACAGGGTCCCTATGGCTACACCTTC.

V gene TRBV5-1 combines with J gene TRBJ2-2; TRBD2 matches 7 bases. CDR1 is SGHRS, CDR2 YFSETQ, per germline. The ends lost 7 bases at V and 4 bases at J; junction bases unmatched: 10. The CDR3 spans 15 residues. In DNA form, the CDR3 reads TGCGCCAGCTCAAGGGAGGGGATTGGCACCGGGGAGCTGTTTTTT. This sequence encodes CASSREGIGTGELFF.

Remarks on this clone: Other DNA sequences in the same sample also yield this CDR3. The chain recombines TRBV12-3 or TRBV12-4 with TRBJ2-7, with no clear D. This CDR3 region has 11 residues. Trimming cost V 3 bases and J 3 bases, with 3 bases left between them. The CDR3 DNA sequence: TGTGCCAGCAGTTTGGGCTACGAGCAGTACTTC. It encodes CASSLGYEQYF.

This chain links TRBV7-9 with TRBJ2-5, with D perhaps being TRBD1 or TRBD2 (6 bases each). CDR1 SEHNR and CDR2 FQNEAQ come from the germline V gene (reference sequence). The V gene lost 1 base and the J gene lost 6 bases, with 15 bases spanning the gap. This CDR3 is 15 amino acids long. CDR3 sequence: CASSLVSGAKQTQYF. Written as DNA, the CDR3 is TGTGCCAGCAGCTTAGTATCGGGGGCCAAACAGACCCAGTACTTC.

This sequence joins TRBV27 and TRBJ2-7; the match to TRBD1 covers 7 bases. V lost 5 bases and J lost 3; bases outside the gene matches: 7. Per the germline V gene, CDR1 is MNHEY and CDR2 is SMNVEV (reference sequence). This CDR3 region has 14 residues. This CDR3 is CASSLTGMFYEQYF. The CDR3 region has the DNA TGTGCCAGCAGTCTGACAGGGATGTTCTACGAGCAGTACTTC.

As concerns this clone: Compared with germline, one end of the junction differs, possibly owing to a read error. J is TRBJ1-4 and V is TRBV10-3; no reliable D call. Germline V CDR1 and CDR2: ENHRY, SYGVKD. The CDR3 covers 12 residues. As DNA, the CDR3 is TGTGCCATCAGTGAGTCTTTAGAAACACTGTTTTTT. The encoded protein is CAISESLETLFF.

The genes are TRBV28 and TRBJ2-3; 9 nucleotides agree with TRBD2. Germline lookup yields CDR1 MDHEN and CDR2 SYDVKM. Unmatched junction bases numbered 16, after V lost 4 bases and J lost 2 bases. The CDR3 is 19 residues long. The CDR3 region is CASSSLPRASGNYTDTQYF. The CDR3 DNA is TGTGCCAGCAGTTCGCTACCTAGGGCTAGCGGGAATTACACAGATACGCAGTATTTT.

This clone has just a few counts. The CDR3 DNA reads as TGCAGCGTTGAAAGAGGAGCGGGGGCCGGCACAGATACGCAGTATTTT. Translation: CSVERGAGAGTDTQYF. The chain uses TRBV29-1 and TRBJ2-3; 8 nucleotides line up with TRBD2. V dropped 2 bases and J dropped 1; count of bases not matched to a gene: 8. Germline V gene data show CDR1 as SQVTM and CDR2 as ANQGSEA. This CDR3 contains 16 residues.

The V and J genes are TRBV7-3 and TRBJ2-5; D is tentatively TRBD1 or TRBD2 (6 bases each). Trimming shortened V by 5 bases and J by 5 bases, and 12 bases separated the two germline ends. Looked up from germline, CDR1 is SGHTA and CDR2 is FQGTGA. This CDR3 contains 13 residues. Here the CDR3 reads CASSAPGAETQYF. As DNA, the CDR3 is TGTGCCAGCAGCGCCCCGGGGGCGGAGACCCAGTACTTC.

This chain's CDR3 is CASSPPGTGNTEAFF. The CDR3 DNA follows: TGTGCCAGTAGTCCCCCAGGGACAGGGAACACTGAAGCTTTCTTT. V and J are TRBV19 and TRBJ1-1; TRBD1 matches 8 bases. CDR3 size: 15 residues. Trimming took 5 bases from V and 1 from J; bases not matched to a gene: 6. Per germline, CDR1 LNHDA and CDR2 SQIVND (reference sequence). Full variable domain (missing parts from reference TRBV19 and TRBJ1-1): DGGITQSPKYLFRKEGQNVTLSCEQNLNHDAMYWYRQDPGQGLRLIYYSQIVNDFQKGDIAEGYSVSREKKESFPLTVTSAQKNPTAFYLCASSPPGTGNTEAFFGQGTRLTVV.

The chain is built from TRBV29-1 and TRBJ1-5; D is unclear. Germline-derived CDR1 and CDR2 are SQVTM and ANQGSEA. The CDR3 loop spans 12 amino acids. Trimming shortened V by 4 bases and J by 4 bases, and 8 bases separated the two germline ends. The CDR3 DNA reads TGCAGCGTTGGCCTTGAGAATCAGCCCCAGCATTTT. Translated, it gives CSVGLENQPQHF.

The rearrangement links TRBV7-2 to TRBJ2-5, with TRBD2 matching 13 bases. The germline V gene encodes CDR1 SGHTA and CDR2 FQGNSA. The CDR3 consists of 16 residues. The trim removed 4 bases at V and 4 bases at J, leaving 6 bases unmatched. The CDR3 DNA reads as TGTGCCAGCAGCTCCCGGACTAGCGGGAGTAGAGAGACCCAGTACTTC. Encoded protein: CASSSRTSGSRETQYF.

The chain has TRBV28 and TRBJ1-2, with D unclear. Germline V gene data show CDR1 as MDHEN and CDR2 as SYDVKM. The V end lost 1 base, the J end lost 7 bases, and 13 bases lay between the germline ends. The CDR3 is 14 residues long. The CDR3, as DNA: TGTGCCAGCAGTTTATTGAGGGAGGTTGGTGGCTACACCTTC. As protein: CASSLLREVGGYTF.

The chain couples TRBV25-1 to TRBJ1-2, with TRBD1 matching over 7 bases. V lost 7 bases, J lost 2 bases, and 4 bases stayed unmatched. The CDR3 has 13 residues. Germline values: CDR1 MGHDK, CDR2 SYGVNS. Here the CDR3 DNA reads TGTGCCAGCATTGGGACAGCAAACTATGGCTACACCTTC. Translated, it gives CASIGTANYGYTF.

The gene calls are TRBV5-1 and TRBJ1-1; TRBD1 might be the D (6 bases). The germline V gene has CDR1 SGHRS and CDR2 YFSETQ. V lost 6 bases and J 0 bases, leaving 18 bases between the germline ends. The CDR3 spans 16 residues. CDR3: CASTRAPQGLNTEAFF. DNA of the CDR3: TGCGCCAGCACTAGGGCCCCCCAGGGGCTGAACACTGAAGCTTTCTTT.

This clone was found once. The V gene is TRBV7-9, the J gene TRBJ1-1, with 8 bases identical to TRBD1. V lost 3 bases and J lost 4; bases outside the gene matches: 10. CDR1 is SEHNR, CDR2 FQNEAQ, per germline (reference sequence). The CDR3 consists of 16 residues. The CDR3 DNA is TGTGCCAGCAGCTTCCCGACAGGGGCGAAGGTCACTGAAGCTTTCTTT. It translates to CASSFPTGAKVTEAFF.